This TCR beta chain was sequenced in a study of cytomegalovirus exposure and HLA in healthy donors. On the study more broadly: One earlier analysis, a look at about 179 million T cells, found some 110 million unique TCR beta sequences.

This CDR3 region has 15 residues. Trimming removed 2 bases from V and 3 bases from J; junction bases left unmatched: 4. CDR1 is SEHNR, CDR2 FQNEAQ, per germline (reference sequence). The primer mix had 60 Vbeta and 13 Jbeta primers. Profiling relied on immunoSEQ multiplex PCR, and the TCRdb table lists in-frame clones only, not all of them. This sample has 150,000 to 200,000 clones, with roughly 80% found just once. In the case of this clone: What it binds is unknown.

Overall study findings and caveats: Through in vitro validation, three CMV-associated chains were shown to be specific for CMV antigens. Researchers reportedly found TCR beta sequences accurately predicted most subjects' HLA-A and HLA-B alleles.

V usage is TRBV7-9 and J usage is TRBJ2-1, with 7 positions matching TRBD2. The TCR was taken from a man aged 18 to 29 in good health and CMV-seronegative. Specimen: PBMCs. CDR3 residues: CASSLRGENYNEQFF. CDR3 nucleotide sequence: TGTGCCAGCAGCTTACGGGGGGAGAACTACAATGAGCAGTTCTTC.